The 6 T cell receptor beta chains presented below share a single source sample, sequenced in a study of identical twins. TCRdb used MiXCR to reprocess the 5' RACE reads, holding one entry per CDR3 protein. The table includes 550,000 to 800,000 distinct CDR3 sequences, 7.1% detected once. This sample also appeared in a second study, on yellow fever vaccine responses in identical twins.

The sequencing input was PBMCs. The receptors were gathered from a woman aged 18-29 years in good health.

CDR3 in DNA: TGCGCCAGCAGCCAAGACGAACTTCACAGGGACGGCCATTACATCCTAGCCAAAAACATTCAGTACTTC. It is translated as CASSQDELHRDGHYILAKNIQYF. This sequence joins TRBV4-1 and TRBJ2-4, with D perhaps TRBD1 (6 bases). Germline values: CDR1 MGHRA, CDR2 YSYEKL. The CDR3 is made up of 23 amino acids. V lost 0 bases, J lost 0 bases, and 30 bases lay in between.

This chain uses TRBV28 with TRBJ2-5; D call uncertain. The CDR3 totals 15 residues. CDR1 and CDR2 (germline): MDHEN, SYDVKM. The germline V and J ends were trimmed by 3 bases and 3 bases, with 14 bases remaining between them. The CDR3 DNA sequence: TGTGCCAGCAGTTTTGGACCAAGGTCAGAAGAGACCCAGTACTTC. It is translated as CASSFGPRSEETQYF.

This clonotype was picked up many times. The chain couples TRBV20-1 to TRBJ1-1, with 8 positions matching TRBD1. J gave up 5 bases and V 0 bases, and 11 bases lay outside the gene matches. This CDR3 has 16 residues. Germline V CDR1 and CDR2: DFQATT, SNEGSKA (reference sequence). CDR3 loop: CSARDPSGTGWTEAFF. The DNA for the CDR3 is TGCAGTGCTAGAGATCCCTCCGGGACAGGTTGGACTGAAGCTTTCTTT.

This clonotype has more than one count but fewer than ten. The chain uses TRBV10-3 and TRBJ2-6; D is possibly TRBD1 (5 bases). Deletions cut 0 bases from V and 1 base from J, with 13 bases between. The CDR3 loop spans 18 amino acids. CDR1 ENHRY and CDR2 SYGVKD come from the germline V gene. The CDR3 coding sequence is TGTGCCATCAGTGAGTCTCGACAGACCCTTTCTGGGGCCAACGTCCTGACTTTC. It translates to CAISESRQTLSGANVLTF.

This clonotype was recorded at least ten times. This rearrangement joins TRBV11-2 to TRBJ2-1, with D possibly TRBD2 on 6 matching bases. The CDR3 sequence is 17 residues long. Germline V CDR1 and CDR2: SGHAT, FQNNGV. V was shortened by 5 bases and J by 3 bases, with 20 bases between the two germline ends. CDR3 region: CASSPPAGRANYNEQFF. CDR3 nucleotide sequence: TGTGCCAGCAGCCCCCCCGCGGGGCGGGCCAACTACAATGAGCAGTTCTTC.

This clonotype was observed at least ten times. This rearrangement joins TRBV28 to TRBJ2-3, with 8 bases fitting TRBD1. Germline CDR1 is MDHEN and CDR2 is SYDVKM. Germline trimming cut 6 bases from V and 4 bases from J; bases unmatched to any gene: 9. The length of the CDR3 is 15 residues. The CDR3 DNA reads TGTGCCAGCAGAGGACAGGGAGATCTCCCAGATACGCAGTATTTT. Translating it yields CASRGQGDLPDTQYF.